This entry describes one TCR beta chain. The antigen is undetermined. J gave up 2 bases and V 7 bases, and 3 bases lay outside the gene matches. The CDR3 runs to 14 residues. CDR1 is SGHTA and CDR2 is FQGTGA in the germline V gene. This sample is drawn from a study of breast tumors, draining lymph nodes, adjacent tissues. Findings and limits, study-wide: The lymph node origin of tumor T cells was framed as consistent with a hypothesis, not demonstrated. Luminal-like breast cancer showed significantly greater tumor-nontumor repertoire similarity than basal-like breast cancer did.

Breast cancer patients provided tissue from their axillary draining lymph nodes. TCRdb reprocessed the multiplex PCR reads via MiXCR and lists one record per CDR3 protein. In the table there are 200,000 or so distinct CDR3 sequences, over 25% of which are singletons. This sequence joins TRBV7-3 and TRBJ2-5; 11 bases are shared with TRBD2. The sample was axillary lymph node tissue. This TCR derives from a female donor with breast cancer. Some clones in this sample may be carry-over from other donors' samples. The CDR3 sequence: CASNGTSGQETQYF. The CDR3 DNA sequence: TGTGCCAGCAACGGGACTAGCGGTCAAGAGACCCAGTACTTC.